These 15 T cell receptor beta chains were all obtained from the same sample, sequenced in a study of blood T cell repertoires in COVID-19. Sequencing used immunoSEQ multiplex PCR; TCRdb keeps in-frame clones, though not all of them. The sample gives 35,000 to 45,000 clones, nearly 90% of which show up once; more than 2% is in the top ten. Specimen: peripheral blood. These receptors came from a human donor in a cohort sampled during active COVID-19.

V is TRBV3-1 (or the pseudogene TRBV3-2) and J is TRBJ1-6; TRBD1 is a possible D gene (5 bases). The CDR3 length is 14 residues. Trimming removed 0 bases at V and 7 bases at J, with 7 bases between. Germline-derived CDR1 and CDR2 are LGHDT and YNNKEL (reference sequence). The CDR3 sequence is CASSQEQGNSPLHF. CDR3 DNA: TGTGCCAGCAGCCAAGAGCAGGGAAATTCACCCCTCCACTTT.

This chain connects TRBV20-1 to TRBJ1-4, with D uncertain. V dropped 3 bases and J dropped 7 bases, with 15 bases sitting between them. This CDR3 is 14 amino acids long. Germline V gene lookup returns CDR1 DFQATT and CDR2 SNEGSKA (reference sequence). As DNA, the CDR3 is TGCAGTGCTAGTTCCATGGGCGGGCTTGAAAAACTGTTTTTT. As protein: CSASSMGGLEKLFF.

V and J are TRBV5-1 and TRBJ1-1; the D is unclear. Germline assignment: CDR1 SGHRS and CDR2 YFSETQ. The V end was cut by 7 bases, the J end by 2 bases, with 12 bases between. The CDR3 runs 13 residues. The CDR3 region has the DNA TGCGCCAGCGGCAATGAGGGTAACACTGAAGCTTTCTTT. Encoded protein: CASGNEGNTEAFF. Supplemented by reference TRBV5-1 and TRBJ1-1, the full variable domain reads KAGVTQTPRYLIKTRGQQVTLSCSPISGHRSVSWYQQTPGQGLQFLFEYFSETQRNKGNFPGRFSGRQFSNSRSEMNVSTLELGDSALYLCASGNEGNTEAFFGQGTRLTVV.

A single count supports this clone. The chain has TRBV30 and TRBJ2-5; a possible D gene is TRBD1 (5 bases). Trimming pared 0 bases from V and 1 base from J, leaving 9 bases between. CDR3 size: 14 residues. CDR1 and CDR2 (germline): GTSNPN, SVGIG (reference sequence). The CDR3 loop reads CAWSVEQGQETQYF. CDR3 bases: TGTGCCTGGAGTGTCGAGCAGGGCCAAGAGACCCAGTACTTC.

This chain connects TRBV11-2 to TRBJ1-1, with 7 bases aligning to TRBD1. This CDR3 comprises 15 residues. The junction had 14 bases not matched to a gene; V was cut back by 5 bases and J by 8 bases. Germline V gives CDR1 SGHAT, CDR2 FQNNGV. The CDR3 DNA follows: TGTGCCAGCAGCGCCCTGTACGGGACAGCTATCGAAGCTTTCTTT. Translation gives CASSALYGTAIEAFF. Together with reference TRBV11-2 and TRBJ1-1, the CDR3 gives the full variable domain: EAGVAQSPRYKIIEKRQSVAFWCNPISGHATLYWYQQILGQGPKLLIQFQNNGVVDDSQLPKDRFSAERLKGVDSTLKIQPAKLEDSAVYLCASSALYGTAIEAFFGQGTRLTVV.

This chain links TRBV7-8 with TRBJ1-1; weak D call: TRBD1 (5 bases). The CDR3 loop spans 13 amino acids. Trimming pared 4 bases from V and 1 base from J, leaving 7 bases between. The germline V gene encodes CDR1 SGHVS and CDR2 FQNEAQ. Written as DNA, the CDR3 is TGTGCCAGCAGCTCCGACAGGAACACTGAAGCTTTCTTT. As protein: CASSSDRNTEAFF. Supplemented by reference TRBV7-8 and TRBJ1-1, the full variable domain reads GAGVSQSPRYKVAKRGQDVALRCDPISGHVSLFWYQQALGQGPEFLTYFQNEAQLDKSGLPSDRFFAERPEGSVSTLKIQRTQQEDSAVYLCASSSDRNTEAFFGQGTRLTVV.

The chain joins TRBV7-9 to TRBJ2-2, with TRBD2 identical over 7 bases. The CDR3 contains 15 residues. Germline CDR1 SEHNR, CDR2 FQNEAQ (reference sequence). J lost 4 bases, V lost 5 bases, and 7 bases had no gene match. CDR3 protein: CASSLGLDLTGELFF. CDR3 DNA: TGTGCCAGCAGCCTCGGACTAGATCTCACCGGGGAGCTGTTTTTT.

This clone is labeled medium-sized. The chain couples TRBV29-1 to TRBJ2-3; a weak D match, TRBD1 (5 bases). Germline V gene sequence: CDR1 SQVTM, CDR2 ANQGSEA. Trimming left V 0 bases short and J 0 bases short, with 13 bases between. This CDR3 has 16 residues. CDR3 loop: CSVEDPRQTSTDTQYF. In nucleotides, the CDR3 is TGCAGCGTTGAAGATCCGCGACAGACTAGCACAGATACGCAGTATTTT.

The rearrangement uses TRBV5-1 and TRBJ1-4; possible D gene TRBD1, 6 bases. This CDR3 has 15 amino acids. From germline, CDR1 is SGHRS and CDR2 YFSETQ. V was cut by 3 bases and J by 5 bases, with 14 bases left in between. Written as DNA, the CDR3 is TGCGCCAGCAGCTCTCGGGAACAGGGCAATGAAAAACTGTTTTTT. Translated: CASSSREQGNEKLFF.

The chain recombines TRBV10-3 with TRBJ1-6; D might be TRBD1 (6 bases). The germline V gene has CDR1 ENHRY and CDR2 SYGVKD. V was shortened by 5 bases and J by 7 bases, with 12 bases between the two germline ends. The length of the CDR3 is 14 residues. In nucleotides, the CDR3 is TGTGCCATCAGTTCAACAGGGTCCAATTCACCCCTCCACTTT. This gives the protein CAISSTGSNSPLHF.

The rearrangement uses TRBV2 and TRBJ2-7, with 7 bases identical to TRBD1. CDR1 SNHLY and CDR2 FYNNEI come from the germline V gene. This CDR3 region has 13 residues. J was trimmed by 6 bases and V by 6 bases; bases with no gene match: 8. The CDR3 here is CASSRDSLSEQYF. Here the CDR3 DNA reads TGTGCCAGCAGCCGGGACAGTTTAAGCGAGCAGTACTTC.

J is TRBJ2-5 and V is TRBV12-5, with D perhaps TRBD1 (5 bases). This CDR3 is 16 amino acids long. Germline V lookup: CDR1 LGHNT, CDR2 FRNRAP. The germline V and J ends were trimmed by 6 bases and 2 bases, with 19 bases remaining between them. CDR3 DNA sequence: TGTGCTAGTGGCCCAAATGGGGCTATCGTTCAAGAGACCCAGTACTTC. Its translation: CASGPNGAIVQETQYF.

J is TRBJ2-7 and V is TRBV6-1; TRBD1 agrees at 10 bases. The germline V gene encodes CDR1 MNHNS and CDR2 SASEGT. This CDR3 has 16 amino acids. The J segment lost 5 bases and the V segment lost 4 bases, leaving 11 bases of the junction unmatched. CDR3 amino acids: CASSGPAGQGKNEQYF. In DNA, the CDR3 is TGTGCCAGCAGTGGGCCCGCGGGACAGGGGAAAAACGAGCAGTACTTC.

The genes are TRBV5-4 and TRBJ2-7; 8 bases line up with TRBD1. The V and J ends lost 5 bases and 1 base, in that order; junction bases with no gene match: 5. The CDR3 is 14 residues long. The germline gives CDR1 SGHNT, CDR2 YYREEE (reference sequence). In DNA, the CDR3 is TGTGCCAGCAGGACGGACAGGGCTTCCTACGAGCAGTACTTC. Residues: CASRTDRASYEQYF.

This chain uses TRBV6-5 with TRBJ2-5; possibly TRBD1 for D (6 bases). V was pared by 6 bases and J by 1 base, with 9 bases between. Germline CDR1 is MNHEY and CDR2 is SVGAGI. This CDR3 comprises 13 residues. The CDR3 region has the DNA TGTGCCAGCAGGAGGACAGCCCAAGAGACCCAGTACTTC. Translated, it gives CASRRTAQETQYF.